The sequence of this T cell receptor (beta chain) was determined in a study of shared clonotypes between healthy human individuals. The CDR3 has 15 amino acids. Germline V gene lookup returns CDR1 PRHDT and CDR2 FYEKMQ (reference sequence). The V and J ends lost 5 bases and 11 bases, in that order; junction bases with no gene match: 12. As defined, naive CD8 cells were CD45RO-negative and positively selected for CCR7, with terminally differentiated effector memory CD45RA+ cells excluded. Study-level findings and limits: Memory subsets had estimated richness that was generally smaller than that of naive subsets. At large depth, rarefaction still showed sorted-subset sequencing to be incomplete.

Concerning this clone: Its antigen is currently unknown.

Authors' data handling: ImmunoSEQ yielded junction-only sequences lacking quality scores, so filtering differed. Profiled with immunoSEQ multiplex PCR; TCRdb holds only in-frame clones, not every one. That table gives V, J and clone size, and the DNA gave D and trimming. The data show hundreds of thousands of clones, approximately 96% seen once. The chain links TRBV13 to TRBJ1-1, with 12 bases matching TRBD1. This TCR was sampled from a young woman in good health. Material: naive CD8+ T cells sorted from blood. In nucleotides, the CDR3 is TGTGCCAGCAGCGAAACCCGGGACAGGGGGCGTCGGGCTTTCTTT. Translating it yields CASSETRDRGRRAFF. Full variable domain (remainder filled in from reference TRBV13 and TRBJ1-1): AAGVIQSPRHLIKEKRETATLKCYPIPRHDTVYWYQQGPGQDPQFLISFYEKMQSDKGSIPDRFSAQQFSDYHSELNMSSLELGDSALYFCASSETRDRGRRAFFGQGTRLTVV.